These T cell receptor beta chains were read from a single sample in a study of regulatory T cells in long-lasting Graves disease. TCRdb itself ran the multiplex PCR reads through MiXCR, one entry per CDR3 protein. The repertoire consists of 250,000 to 300,000 distinct CDR3 sequences, with under 20% occurring once and the leading ten covering approximately 15%. The sample was also linked to a second study, of T cells in Graves' hyperthyroidism and ophthalmopathy.

The sample here was peripheral blood mononuclear cells (PBMCs), taken at new diagnosis, from a patient treated with antithyroid drugs. These receptors were collected from a woman aged 25 to 39 with Graves disease. Each CDR3 is given with its conserved first and last residue. The order of the fields is CDR3 DNA, CDR3 protein, CDR3 length, J gene, V gene, clone size, D gene. The D gene is left open where the match is weak. A row's size may be missing; if present it is once, few, many or a size class.

TGTGCCAGCAGCCAAGATGGGGGAACCTACGAGCAGTACTTC	CASSQDGGTYEQYF	14	TRBJ2-7	TRBV3-1	many	NA
TGTGCCAGCAGTTACCTTAGCGGGGGGGCCGGAGATACGCAGTATTTT	CASSYLSGGAGDTQYF	16	TRBJ2-3	TRBV6-5	many	TRBD2
TGTGCCAGTAGTATGGACAGGGCGCTCAATCAGCCCCAGCATTTT	CASSMDRALNQPQHF	15	TRBJ1-5	TRBV19	many	TRBD1
TGCAGTGCTTCGGGACAGGCGAATCAGCCCCAGCATTTT	CSASGQANQPQHF	13	TRBJ1-5	TRBV20-1	NA	TRBD1
TGTGCCAGCAGTTTGAGTAGCGGGGGGGGCACAGATACGCAGTATTTT	CASSLSSGGGTDTQYF	16	TRBJ2-3	TRBV12-3/TRBV12-4	many	TRBD2
TGTGCCAGCTCACCGGGACAGGGTGGATCTGGGGCCAACGTCCTGACTTTC	CASSPGQGGSGANVLTF	17	TRBJ2-6	TRBV18	few	TRBD1
TGTGCCAGTAGCAGTTCCCGAGAAACGGCTAACTATGGCTACACCTTC	CASSSSRETANYGYTF	16	TRBJ1-2	TRBV19	many	NA
TGTGCCAGCAGGCCAAGGCTGGGCGAAGAGACCCAGTACTTC	CASRPRLGEETQYF	14	TRBJ2-5	TRBV7-9	many	NA
TGTGCCAGCAGCTTACTCATGATCTCTGGAAACACCATATATTTT	CASSLLMISGNTIYF	15	TRBJ1-3	TRBV5-6	many	NA
TGTGCCAGCAGCCGGGGGGGGACTAGGGGAGAGACCCAGTACTTC	CASSRGGTRGETQYF	15	TRBJ2-5	TRBV11-2	NA	TRBD2
TGTGCCAGCAGCCAAGAGCTCATTAGGCGGGAGACCCAGTACTTC	CASSQELIRRETQYF	15	TRBJ2-5	TRBV3-1	many	NA
TGCGCCAGCAGCCAAGGGGGGGGCAGGGCCACTGAAGCTTTCTTT	CASSQGGGRATEAFF	15	TRBJ1-1	TRBV4-1	many	NA
TGCAGCGTTGAGGAAGGAATGAACACTGAAGCTTTCTTT	CSVEEGMNTEAFF	13	TRBJ1-1	TRBV29-1	many	NA
TGTGCCAGCAGGAGACTAGCGGGGGGGTTCCGAGGATCCGATGAGCAGTTCTTC	CASRRLAGGFRGSDEQFF	18	TRBJ2-1	TRBV6-1	NA	TRBD2
TGTGCCAGCGCCCGGGGCTCTGGAAACACCATATATTTT	CASARGSGNTIYF	13	TRBJ1-3	TRBV12-3/TRBV12-4	many	NA
TGTGCCAGCAGTTCCTGGACAGGACCCAACTATGGCTACACCTTC	CASSSWTGPNYGYTF	15	TRBJ1-2	TRBV12-3/TRBV12-4	many	TRBD1
TGTGCCAGCAGCTTAGGTCAGACCAGAAGGTCCTACAATGAGCAGTTCTTC	CASSLGQTRRSYNEQFF	17	TRBJ2-1	TRBV7-8	many	NA
TGTGCCTGCAGCTTAGATCTTGCACCCCTCCACTTT	CACSLDLAPLHF	12	TRBJ1-6	TRBV11-2	few	NA
TGTGCCAGCAGCCTCCCGGGAGAGAGGATGTGGAACACTGAAGCTTTCTTT	CASSLPGERMWNTEAFF	17	TRBJ1-1	TRBV7-2	many	NA
TGTGCCAGCAGTACCTCGGGACGGCGTTTAGAGGGCTACACCTTC	CASSTSGRRLEGYTF	15	TRBJ1-2	TRBV12-3/TRBV12-4	many	NA
TGTGCTAGCAGCTTGGGGCAGGGGGACATTCAGTACTTC	CASSLGQGDIQYF	13	TRBJ2-4	TRBV7-7	many	TRBD1
TGTGCCAGCAGTTACGGACGGTTAGGGGAGCTGTTTTTT	CASSYGRLGELFF	13	TRBJ2-2	TRBV6-5	NA	NA
TGTGCCAGTAGCCCGAACAGGGGTAGGGGGGCCAACGTCCTGACTTTC	CASSPNRGRGANVLTF	16	TRBJ2-6	TRBV19	NA	TRBD1
TGCAGTGCTAGCCTCTGGCAGCACTCCTACAATGAGCAGTTCTTC	CSASLWQHSYNEQFF	15	TRBJ2-1	TRBV20-1	many	NA
TGCAGTGCTTCCTCCGGGACAGGGGCCTACAATGAGCAGTTCTTC	CSASSGTGAYNEQFF	15	TRBJ2-1	TRBV20-1	many	TRBD1
TGCAGTGCTAGATCTCTGTTGCCGAGGCACTCTGGAAACACCATATATTTT	CSARSLLPRHSGNTIYF	17	TRBJ1-3	TRBV20-1	NA	NA
TGTGCCAGCAGCTTAGATCTGACCGACTACGAGCAGTACTTC	CASSLDLTDYEQYF	14	TRBJ2-7	TRBV7-9	many	NA
TGCAGTGCTAGAGATCGGGCCACGCAGTATTTT	CSARDRATQYF	11	TRBJ2-3	TRBV20-1	many	NA
TGTGCCAGCAGTTCGGGACAGGGAAAAGGAATCGCTGAAGCTTTCTTT	CASSSGQGKGIAEAFF	16	TRBJ1-1	TRBV7-3	many	TRBD1
TGTGCTAGCAGCTTAGTTCATGTAGGGACAGGGATATACAATGAGCAGTTCTTC	CASSLVHVGTGIYNEQFF	18	TRBJ2-1	TRBV7-7	NA	TRBD1
TGCGCCAGCAGCTACCGGGAAAAACACTATGGCTACACCTTC	CASSYREKHYGYTF	14	TRBJ1-2	TRBV4-1	few	NA
TGTGCCAGCTCACCCCTCAGACAAGGAGGCCCTTATAGCAATCAGCCCCAGCATTTT	CASSPLRQGGPYSNQPQHF	19	TRBJ1-5	TRBV18	few	NA
TGTGCCATCAGTGAGTCCCAGGAGTTTGGGCAGTTCTTC	CAISESQEFGQFF	13	TRBJ2-1	TRBV10-3	many	NA
TGTGCCAGCAGCTTTGAGGCACGCACAGATACGCAGTATTTT	CASSFEARTDTQYF	14	TRBJ2-3	TRBV11-2	NA	NA
TGTGCCAGCAGCTTCCCCGGGGTCGCCTATGAGCAGTTCTTC	CASSFPGVAYEQFF	14	TRBJ2-1	TRBV7-9	many	NA
TGTGCCAGCAGTTTCGGGACAGCGGGTGGCGGCACTGAAGCTTTCTTT	CASSFGTAGGGTEAFF	16	TRBJ1-1	TRBV27	NA	TRBD1
TGTGCCAGCAGCTTAGCAGGGACAGGGGACACTGAAGCTTTCTTT	CASSLAGTGDTEAFF	15	TRBJ1-1	TRBV5-1	many	TRBD1
TGCGCCAGCAGCCAAGACATAAGGGGACATCTCCTGTCTGGCTACACCTTC	CASSQDIRGHLLSGYTF	17	TRBJ1-2	TRBV4-1	NA	NA
TGTGCCAGCAGCATGGGACAGGCCGGTGGCTACACCTTC	CASSMGQAGGYTF	13	TRBJ1-2	TRBV12-3/TRBV12-4	many	TRBD1
TGTGCCAGCAGCAGGACTAGCGGGGGCTCAGATACGCAGTATTTT	CASSRTSGGSDTQYF	15	TRBJ2-3	TRBV7-9	few	TRBD2
TGCAGTGCTAGACCTAAGTGGGTTCTAAGCTCCTACGAGCAGTACTTC	CSARPKWVLSSYEQYF	16	TRBJ2-7	TRBV20-1	many	NA
TGCGCCAGCAGCTGGACCGGGGGAGAGAACACTGAAGCTTTCTTT	CASSWTGGENTEAFF	15	TRBJ1-1	TRBV5-1	many	NA
TGTGCCAGCAGTTTCCGTCGGTATGGCTACACCTTC	CASSFRRYGYTF	12	TRBJ1-2	TRBV12-3/TRBV12-4	many	NA
TGTGCCAGCAGCCTCCTCAGGGGGAACACTGAAGCTTTCTTT	CASSLLRGNTEAFF	14	TRBJ1-1	TRBV5-6	many	NA
TGTGCCAGCAGTTTAAGACAGGAAGCTTTCTTT	CASSLRQEAFF	11	TRBJ1-1	TRBV12-3/TRBV12-4	many	NA
TGTGCCAGCAGAACCGTTCGAAGAGGACTAGCGGGGGGAAACAATGAGCAGTTCTTC	CASRTVRRGLAGGNNEQFF	19	TRBJ2-1	TRBV6-2/TRBV6-3	many	TRBD2
TGTGCCAGCAGCAACAGGGTAGGCTCTGGAAACACCATATATTTT	CASSNRVGSGNTIYF	15	TRBJ1-3	TRBV6-1	few	NA
TGTGCCAGCAGCTTGAGTAGGCAGCAGGGCCGCAATGAAGCTTTCTTT	CASSLSRQQGRNEAFF	16	TRBJ1-1	TRBV5-1	many	NA
TGCAGCGTTGAAACCCACCGCACAGATACGCAGTATTTT	CSVETHRTDTQYF	13	TRBJ2-3	TRBV29-1	NA	NA
TGTGCCAGCGGTGACAGGGTTCCCGGGACTGAAGCTTTCTTT	CASGDRVPGTEAFF	14	TRBJ1-1	TRBV28	many	TRBD1
TGTGCCAGCAGCCAAGAAGGCAGGCGGGGTCGTGAGCAGTTCTTC	CASSQEGRRGREQFF	15	TRBJ2-1	TRBV4-2	few	NA
TGTGCCAGCAGCTTAGGTCGGCAGGGGGCTATCGGGGAGCTGTTTTTT	CASSLGRQGAIGELFF	16	TRBJ2-2	TRBV11-2	many	TRBD1